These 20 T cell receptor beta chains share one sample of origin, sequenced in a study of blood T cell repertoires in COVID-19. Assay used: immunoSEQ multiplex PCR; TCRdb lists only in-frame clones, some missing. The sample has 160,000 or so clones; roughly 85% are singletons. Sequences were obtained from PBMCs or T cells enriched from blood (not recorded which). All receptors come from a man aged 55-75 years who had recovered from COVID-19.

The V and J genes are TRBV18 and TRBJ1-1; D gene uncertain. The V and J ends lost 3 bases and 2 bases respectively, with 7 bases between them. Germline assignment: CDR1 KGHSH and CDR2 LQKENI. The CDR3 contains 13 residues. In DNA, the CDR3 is TGTGCCAGCTCACCGGGAGTAAACACTGAAGCTTTCTTT. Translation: CASSPGVNTEAFF.

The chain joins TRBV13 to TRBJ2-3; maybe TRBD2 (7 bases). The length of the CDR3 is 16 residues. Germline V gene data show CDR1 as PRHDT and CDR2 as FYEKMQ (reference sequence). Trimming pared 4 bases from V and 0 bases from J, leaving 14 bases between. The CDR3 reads CASSSRGGYSTDTQYF. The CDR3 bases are TGTGCCAGCAGCTCGCGCGGGGGCTATAGCACAGATACGCAGTATTTT.

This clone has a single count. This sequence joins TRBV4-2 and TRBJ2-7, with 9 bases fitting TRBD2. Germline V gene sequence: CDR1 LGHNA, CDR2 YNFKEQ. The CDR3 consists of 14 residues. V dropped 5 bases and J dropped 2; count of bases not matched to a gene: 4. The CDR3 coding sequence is TGTGCCAGCAGCTCAGGCGGGGGGGCCTACGAGCAGTACTTC. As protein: CASSSGGGAYEQYF.

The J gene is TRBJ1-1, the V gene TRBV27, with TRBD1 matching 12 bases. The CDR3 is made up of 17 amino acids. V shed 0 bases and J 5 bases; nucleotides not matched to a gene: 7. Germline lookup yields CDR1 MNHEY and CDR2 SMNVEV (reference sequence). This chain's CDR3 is CASSLSGQGAAGTEAFF. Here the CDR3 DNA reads TGTGCCAGCAGTTTATCGGGACAGGGGGCGGCGGGTACTGAAGCTTTCTTT.

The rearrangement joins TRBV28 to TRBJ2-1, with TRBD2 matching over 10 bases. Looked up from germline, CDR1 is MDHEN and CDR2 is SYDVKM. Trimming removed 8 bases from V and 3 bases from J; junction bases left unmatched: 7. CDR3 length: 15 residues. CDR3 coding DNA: TGTGCCAGCTTTGAGCGGGGGGGCTTCTACAATGAGCAGTTCTTC. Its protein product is CASFERGGFYNEQFF.

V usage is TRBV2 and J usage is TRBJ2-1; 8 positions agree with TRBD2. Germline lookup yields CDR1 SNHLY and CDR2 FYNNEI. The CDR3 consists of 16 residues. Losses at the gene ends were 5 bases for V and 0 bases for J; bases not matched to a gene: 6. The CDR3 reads CASSMTSASSYNEQFF. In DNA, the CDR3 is TGTGCCAGCAGTATGACTAGCGCTAGCTCCTACAATGAGCAGTTCTTC. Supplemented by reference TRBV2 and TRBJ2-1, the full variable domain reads EPEVTQTPSHQVTQMGQEVILRCVPISNHLYFYWYRQILGQKVEFLVSFYNNEISEKSEIFDDQFSVERPDGSNFTLKIRSTKLEDSAMYFCASSMTSASSYNEQFFGPGTRLTVL.

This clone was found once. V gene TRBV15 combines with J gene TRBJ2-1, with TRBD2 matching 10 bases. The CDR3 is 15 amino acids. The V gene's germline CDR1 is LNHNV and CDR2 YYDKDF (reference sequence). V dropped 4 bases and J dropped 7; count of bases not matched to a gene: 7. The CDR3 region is CATSTAAGGPNEQFF. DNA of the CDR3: TGTGCCACCAGCACAGCAGCGGGAGGGCCTAATGAGCAGTTCTTC.

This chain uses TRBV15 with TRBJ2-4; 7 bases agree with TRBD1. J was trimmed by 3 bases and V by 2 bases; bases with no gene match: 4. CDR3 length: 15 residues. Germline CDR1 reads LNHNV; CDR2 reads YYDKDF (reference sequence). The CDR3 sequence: CATSRQGDIKNIQYF. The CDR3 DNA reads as TGTGCCACCAGCAGACAGGGGGATATCAAAAACATTCAGTACTTC.

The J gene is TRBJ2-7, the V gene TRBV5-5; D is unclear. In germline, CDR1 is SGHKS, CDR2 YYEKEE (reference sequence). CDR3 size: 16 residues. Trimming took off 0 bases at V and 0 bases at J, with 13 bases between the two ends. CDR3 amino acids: CASSLAPLLSSYEQYF. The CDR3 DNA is TGTGCCAGCAGCTTGGCCCCACTACTAAGCTCCTACGAGCAGTACTTC.

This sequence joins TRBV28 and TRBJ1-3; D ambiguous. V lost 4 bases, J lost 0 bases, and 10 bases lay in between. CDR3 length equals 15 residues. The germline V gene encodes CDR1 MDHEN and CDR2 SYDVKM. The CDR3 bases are TGTGCCAGCAGTTCAGCAGGATCCTCTGGAAACACCATATATTTT. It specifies CASSSAGSSGNTIYF. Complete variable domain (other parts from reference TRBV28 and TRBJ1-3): DVKVTQSSRYLVKRTGEKVFLECVQDMDHENMFWYRQDPGLGLRLIYFSYDVKMKEKGDIPEGYSVSREKKERFSLILESASTNQTSMYLCASSSAGSSGNTIYFGEGSWLTVV.

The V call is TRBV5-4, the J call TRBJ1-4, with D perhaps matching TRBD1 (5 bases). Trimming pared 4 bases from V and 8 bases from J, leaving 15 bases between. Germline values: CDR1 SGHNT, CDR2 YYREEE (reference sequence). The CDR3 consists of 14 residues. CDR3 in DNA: TGTGCCAGCAGCCCGGGGGGGGTTGGAGAAAAACTGTTTTTT. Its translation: CASSPGGVGEKLFF. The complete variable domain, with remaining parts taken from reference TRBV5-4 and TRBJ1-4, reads ETGVTQSPTHLIKTRGQQVTLRCSSQSGHNTVSWYQQALGQGPQFIFQYYREEENGRGNFPPRFSGLQFPNYSSELNVNALELDDSALYLCASSPGGVGEKLFFGSGTQLSVL.

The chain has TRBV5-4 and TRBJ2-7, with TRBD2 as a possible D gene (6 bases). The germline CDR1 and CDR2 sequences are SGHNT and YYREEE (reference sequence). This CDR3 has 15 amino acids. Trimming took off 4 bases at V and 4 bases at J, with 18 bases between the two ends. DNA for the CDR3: TGTGCCAGCAGCCCTAAACGGGACTCTCTTTACGAGCAGTACTTC. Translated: CASSPKRDSLYEQYF.

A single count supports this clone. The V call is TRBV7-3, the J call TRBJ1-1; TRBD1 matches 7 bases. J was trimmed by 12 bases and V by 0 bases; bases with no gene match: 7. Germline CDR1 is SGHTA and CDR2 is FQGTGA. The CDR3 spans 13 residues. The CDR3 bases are TGTGCCAGCAGCTTAACAGGGGGCGCCCGGTCTTTCTTT. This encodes CASSLTGGARSFF. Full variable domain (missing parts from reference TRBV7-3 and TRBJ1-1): GAGVSQTPSNKVTEKGKYVELRCDPISGHTALYWYRQSLGQGPEFLIYFQGTGAADDSGLPNDRFFAVRPEGSVSTLKIQRTERGDSAVYLCASSLTGGARSFFGQGTRLTVV.

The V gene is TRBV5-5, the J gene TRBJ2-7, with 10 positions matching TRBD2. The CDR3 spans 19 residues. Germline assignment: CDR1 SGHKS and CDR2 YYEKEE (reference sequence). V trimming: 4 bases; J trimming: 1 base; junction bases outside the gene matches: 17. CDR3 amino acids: CASSPSIEGLARVSYEQYF. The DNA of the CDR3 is TGTGCCAGCAGCCCCTCCATAGAGGGACTAGCGAGAGTTTCCTACGAGCAGTACTTC. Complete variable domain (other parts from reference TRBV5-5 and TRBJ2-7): DAGVTQSPTHLIKTRGQQVTLRCSPISGHKSVSWYQQVLGQGPQFIFQYYEKEERGRGNFPDRFSARQFPNYSSELNVNALLLGDSALYLCASSPSIEGLARVSYEQYFGPGTRLTVT.

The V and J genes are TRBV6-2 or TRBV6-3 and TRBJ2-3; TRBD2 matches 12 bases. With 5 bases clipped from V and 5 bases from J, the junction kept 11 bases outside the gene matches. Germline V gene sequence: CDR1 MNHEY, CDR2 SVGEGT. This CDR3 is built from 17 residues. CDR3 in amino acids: CASSHLLAGGPGDTQYF. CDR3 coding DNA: TGTGCCAGCAGTCACCTTCTAGCGGGAGGGCCCGGAGATACGCAGTATTTT.

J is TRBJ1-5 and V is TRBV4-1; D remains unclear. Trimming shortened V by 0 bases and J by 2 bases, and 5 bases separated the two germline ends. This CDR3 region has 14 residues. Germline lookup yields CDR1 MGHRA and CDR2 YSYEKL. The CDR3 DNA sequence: TGCGCCAGCAGCCAAGACCGGGGCAATCAGCCCCAGCATTTT. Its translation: CASSQDRGNQPQHF.

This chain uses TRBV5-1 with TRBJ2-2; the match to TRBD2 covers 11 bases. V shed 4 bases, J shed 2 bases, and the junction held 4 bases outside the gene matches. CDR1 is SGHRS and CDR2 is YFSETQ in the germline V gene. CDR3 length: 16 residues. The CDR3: CASSLTSGRNTGELFF. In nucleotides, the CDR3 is TGCGCCAGCAGCCTCACTAGCGGGAGAAACACCGGGGAGCTGTTTTTT.

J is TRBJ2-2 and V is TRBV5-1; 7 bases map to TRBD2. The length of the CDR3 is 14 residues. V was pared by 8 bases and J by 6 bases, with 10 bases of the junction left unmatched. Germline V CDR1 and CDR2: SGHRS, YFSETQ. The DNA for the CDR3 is TGCGCCAGTACCCGGGGGGTTGAATCCGGGGAGCTGTTTTTT. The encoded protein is CASTRGVESGELFF. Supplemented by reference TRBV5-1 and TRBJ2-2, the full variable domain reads KAGVTQTPRYLIKTRGQQVTLSCSPISGHRSVSWYQQTPGQGLQFLFEYFSETQRNKGNFPGRFSGRQFSNSRSEMNVSTLELGDSALYLCASTRGVESGELFFGEGSRLTVL.

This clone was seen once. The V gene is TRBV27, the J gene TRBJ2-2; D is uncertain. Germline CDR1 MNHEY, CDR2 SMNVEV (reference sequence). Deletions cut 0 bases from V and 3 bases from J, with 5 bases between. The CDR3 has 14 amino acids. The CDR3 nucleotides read TGTGCCAGCAGTTTATCCGGGTACACCGGGGAGCTGTTTTTT. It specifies CASSLSGYTGELFF.

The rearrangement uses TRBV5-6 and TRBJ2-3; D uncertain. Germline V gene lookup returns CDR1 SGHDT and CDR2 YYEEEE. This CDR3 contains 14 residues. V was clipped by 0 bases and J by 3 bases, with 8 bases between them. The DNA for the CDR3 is TGTGCCAGCAGCTTGGATAGACTTACAGATACGCAGTATTTT. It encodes CASSLDRLTDTQYF.